This TCR beta chain was captured by sequencing in a study of blood T cell repertoires in COVID-19. Study background: Sites across the United States, Italy and Spain contributed samples from acute and convalescent COVID-19. PBMCs, B-cell-depleted T cells, or T cells were the source of the cDNA or gDNA that made up the material.

Only in-frame clones appear in the TCRdb table, and some are missing; sequencing was by immunoSEQ multiplex PCR. The profile covers under 250,000 clones, with roughly 82% appearing a single time and roughly 4.7% taken by the ten largest. The CDR3 totals 18 residues. Germline trimming cut 3 bases from V and 7 bases from J; bases unmatched to any gene: 17. Germline-derived CDR1 and CDR2 are SGHTA and FQGNSA. This rearrangement joins TRBV7-2 to TRBJ2-3; 9 bases map to TRBD2. The specimen sequenced was peripheral blood. The origin of this receptor is a woman in her 70s with acute or convalescent COVID-19. DNA for the CDR3: TGTGCCAGCAGCTTTCAGACTACTGGCGGGGGGGCCTTAAATACGCAGTATTTT. Its translation: CASSFQTTGGGALNTQYF.